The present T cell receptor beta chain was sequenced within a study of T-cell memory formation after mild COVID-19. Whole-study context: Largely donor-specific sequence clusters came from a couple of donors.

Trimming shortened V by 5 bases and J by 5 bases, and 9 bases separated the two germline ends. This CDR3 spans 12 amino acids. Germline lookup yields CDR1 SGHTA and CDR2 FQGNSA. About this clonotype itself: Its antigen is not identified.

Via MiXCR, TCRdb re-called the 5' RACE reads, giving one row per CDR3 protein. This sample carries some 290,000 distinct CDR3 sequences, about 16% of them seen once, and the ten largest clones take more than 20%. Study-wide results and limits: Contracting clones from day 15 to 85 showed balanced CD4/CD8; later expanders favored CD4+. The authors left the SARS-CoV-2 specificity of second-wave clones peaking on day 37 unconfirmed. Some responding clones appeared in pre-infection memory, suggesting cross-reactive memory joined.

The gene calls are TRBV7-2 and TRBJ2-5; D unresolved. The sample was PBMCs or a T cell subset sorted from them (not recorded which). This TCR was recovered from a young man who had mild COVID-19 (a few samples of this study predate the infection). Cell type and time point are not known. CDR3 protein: CASSRPPETQYF. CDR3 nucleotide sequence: TGTGCCAGCAGCCGACCCCCGGAGACCCAGTACTTC.